This T cell receptor beta chain is drawn from a study of spatial heterogeneity in lung cancer. Study-level background: PBMC samples from follow-up, where available, were sequenced a median of roughly two years after resection. Raw sequencing reads included, on average, more than 9.5 appearances of each unique TCR and UMI combination. Study-level findings and limits: At tumor resection, ubiquitous expanded TCRs were detected in blood more often than later.

The CDR3 has 16 residues. The V and J ends lost 6 bases and 0 bases, in that order; junction bases with no gene match: 5. Unique molecular identifiers tagged every individual TCR cDNA molecule. TCRdb independently ran MiXCR on the 5' RACE reads; one entry per CDR3 protein. The sample records about 120,000 distinct CDR3 sequences, approximately 12% being singletons. As for time point: blood at routine non-recurrence follow-up after resection. Whole RNA obtained from tumor, nontumor lung or frozen PBMC underwent sequencing without sorting. Details on this clonotype: Its antigen is unidentified.

This specimen consisted of PBMCs, obtained at follow-up. The clonotype was recovered from a male donor with early-stage non-small cell lung cancer. This chain links TRBV12-3 or TRBV12-4 with TRBJ2-7; 13 nucleotides align to TRBD2. Written as DNA, the CDR3 is TGTGCCAGCAGCGGGACTAGCGGGGCGGTCTCCTACGAGCAGTACTTC. Its protein is CASSGTSGAVSYEQYF.